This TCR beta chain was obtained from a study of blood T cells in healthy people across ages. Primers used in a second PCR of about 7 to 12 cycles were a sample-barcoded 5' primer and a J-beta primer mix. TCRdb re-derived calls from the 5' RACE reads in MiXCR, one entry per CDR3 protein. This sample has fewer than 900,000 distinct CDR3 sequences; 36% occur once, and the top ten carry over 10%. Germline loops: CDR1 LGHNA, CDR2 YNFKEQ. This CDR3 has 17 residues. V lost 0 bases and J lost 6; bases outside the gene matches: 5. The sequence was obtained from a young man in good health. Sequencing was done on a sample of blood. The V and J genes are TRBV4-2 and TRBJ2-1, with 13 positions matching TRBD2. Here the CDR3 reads CASSQDWTSGGLNEQFF. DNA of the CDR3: TGTGCCAGCAGCCAAGATTGGACTAGCGGGGGACTCAATGAGCAGTTCTTC.